Below are 20 T cell receptor beta chains sequenced from a single sample in a study of low-dose radiotherapy and immunotherapy resistance in tumors (dated by TCRdb to 2022 to 2024). The time point label, as the study defines it: after trial treatment. This specimen's treatment or condition label, per the study, means: LDRT plus nivolumab, ipilimumab, low-dose cyclophosphamide and aspirin (RACIN trial). For sequencing, an Illumina HiSeq 2500 was employed. Superscript III and a set of TRAV- and TRBV-specific primers were used to synthesize first-strand cDNA, so that both TCRalpha and TCRbeta chains were covered. TCRs were amplified with Phusion for around 21 PCR cycles, with a constant-region primer paired with the adapter attached to the V primers. In TCRdb, the public reads were trimmed at Q25 with fastp and aligned with MiXCR, with productive beta chains retained. For every CDR3 protein sequence, its rows merge into one entry that carries the most common genes and DNA. For this sample the table gives roughly 95,000 distinct CDR3 sequences, of which 20% to 25% were detected only once. The ten largest clones capture more than 10% of the sample.

The sequenced sample was PBMCs, obtained after low-dose radiotherapy plus immunotherapy. The source of these receptors is a female donor with ovarian cancer.

With respect to this clonotype: A much larger clone sits a single nucleotide away, making a read error possible. The chain couples TRBV29-1 to TRBJ2-2, with D perhaps assigned TRBD1 or TRBD2 (6 bases each). Germline V gene sequence: CDR1 SQVTM, CDR2 ANQGSEA. The CDR3 runs to 14 residues. CDR3 residues: CSAGGQTNTGVLFF. In nucleotides, the CDR3 is TGCAGCGCCGGGGGCCAGACGAACACCGGGGTGCTGTTTTTT.

This clonotype was recorded many times. The rearrangement joins TRBV28 to TRBJ1-2, with 7 nucleotides matching TRBD1. CDR1 and CDR2 from the germline V gene are MDHEN and SYDVKM. This CDR3 has 14 residues. Germline trimming cut 3 bases from V and 7 bases from J; bases unmatched to any gene: 8. The CDR3 DNA sequence: TGTGCCAGCAGTTTCCCTGACAGGGTGCTTGGCTACACCTTC. Its protein product is CASSFPDRVLGYTF.

This clonotype was seen a few times. The V gene is TRBV20-1, the J gene TRBJ2-2; 11 positions match TRBD2. The CDR3 extends over 18 amino acids. Germline V gene lookup returns CDR1 DFQATT and CDR2 SNEGSKA (reference sequence). The V and J ends lost 0 bases and 0 bases, in that order; junction bases with no gene match: 6. This CDR3 reads CSARDALAGDANTGELFF. The CDR3 DNA reads TGCAGTGCTAGAGACGCACTAGCGGGGGACGCGAACACCGGGGAGCTGTTTTTT.

This clonotype has ten or more counts. This sequence joins TRBV29-1 and TRBJ2-3; 10 nucleotides line up with TRBD2. Unmatched junction bases numbered 5, after V lost 6 bases and J lost 2 bases. The CDR3 runs 14 residues. Germline V lookup: CDR1 SQVTM, CDR2 ANQGSEA. CDR3 protein: CSVAGTSATDTQYF. For the CDR3, the DNA is TGCAGCGTCGCCGGGACTAGCGCCACAGATACGCAGTATTTT.

This clonotype appeared many times. The CDR3 DNA sequence: TGTGCCAGCAGCTCAATCCTAGCGGGAGTTGGAGAGACCCAGTACTTC. Amino acid sequence: CASSSILAGVGETQYF. This chain uses TRBV7-2 with TRBJ2-5; the match to TRBD2 covers 10 bases. CDR1 is SGHTA and CDR2 is FQGNSA in the germline V gene. The trim removed 4 bases at V and 4 bases at J, leaving 9 bases unmatched. The CDR3 sequence is 16 residues long.

A note on this clonotype: The DNA is omitted, as the CDR3 cannot be located on it reliably, and the CDR3 follows TCRdb's listing. The V call is TRBV5-1, the J call TRBJ1-2; the tabulated D call, TRBD1, remains unverified against the DNA. The germline CDR1 and CDR2 sequences are SGHRS and YFSETQ. The CDR3 is 24 amino acids long, termini counted. CDR3 amino acids: CASTNQTSMYLCASSLRWGGGYTF.

This chain uses TRBV25-1 with TRBJ2-7; 7 bases are shared with TRBD2. The CDR3 covers 14 residues. The germline V gene has CDR1 MGHDK and CDR2 SYGVNS. J lost 3 bases, V lost 4 bases, and 6 bases had no gene match. The CDR3 DNA is TGTGCCAGCAGTGGGGGGGAGGGCCTCTACGAGCAGTACTTC. This codes for CASSGGEGLYEQYF.

This clonotype was observed at least ten times. The rearrangement uses TRBV2 and TRBJ1-3; no reliable D call. CDR1 and CDR2 from the germline V gene are SNHLY and FYNNEI. V lost 8 bases to trimming and J lost 4 bases, with 3 bases between them. This CDR3 region has 10 residues. CDR3 protein: CASGGNTIYF. CDR3 in DNA: TGTGCCAGCGGGGGAAACACCATATATTTT.

This clonotype was observed many times. The chain is built from TRBV11-2 and TRBJ1-1, with D uncertain. Trimming removed 7 bases at V and 1 base at J, with 16 bases between. The CDR3 is 15 residues long. The germline V gene has CDR1 SGHAT and CDR2 FQNNGV. The CDR3 DNA sequence: TGTGCCAGCACCCGCTTCTTGGCAGGGAACACTGAAGCTTTCTTT. It is translated as CASTRFLAGNTEAFF. Variable domain in full (rest from reference TRBV11-2 and TRBJ1-1): EAGVAQSPRYKIIEKRQSVAFWCNPISGHATLYWYQQILGQGPKLLIQFQNNGVVDDSQLPKDRFSAERLKGVDSTLKIQPAKLEDSAVYLCASTRFLAGNTEAFFGQGTRLTVV.

The CDR3 sequence is CSAQLTGELFF. The CDR3 region has the DNA TGCAGCGCTCAACTGACCGGGGAGCTGTTTTTT. The chain carries TRBV29-1 and TRBJ2-2; D not certain. This CDR3 is built from 11 residues. Germline CDR1 is SQVTM and CDR2 is ANQGSEA. Trimming stripped 7 bases from V and 5 bases from J, with 8 bases between.

This clonotype was observed at least ten times. The genes are TRBV4-2 and TRBJ2-1; 9 nucleotides align to TRBD2. The germline V gene has CDR1 LGHNA and CDR2 YNFKEQ. The J segment lost 7 bases and the V segment lost 4 bases, leaving 8 bases of the junction unmatched. CDR3 length equals 15 residues. The DNA for the CDR3 is TGTGCCAGCAGCCCTAGCGGCGGGGGGGGTAATGAGCAGTTCTTC. Translation: CASSPSGGGGNEQFF.

This clonotype was counted ten times or more. V usage is TRBV29-1 and J usage is TRBJ1-1; D remains ambiguous. CDR1 and CDR2 from the germline V gene are SQVTM and ANQGSEA. This CDR3 region has 14 residues. With 0 bases removed from V and 8 bases from J, the gap between germline ends came to 16 bases. CDR3 bases: TGCAGCGTTGAAGATCGGCAGAAAAATTCCGAAGCTTTCTTT. This codes for CSVEDRQKNSEAFF.

This clonotype was detected many times. The gene calls are TRBV9 and TRBJ2-7, with 8 bases aligning to TRBD2. Germline V gene data show CDR1 as SGDLS and CDR2 as YYNGEE. The CDR3 contains 12 residues. V shed 4 bases, J shed 4 bases, and the junction held 1 base outside the gene matches. CDR3 sequence (DNA): TGTGCCAGCAGCCCGGGGGGGTACGAGCAGTACTTC. Its translation is CASSPGGYEQYF.

In this sample, this clonotype turned up many times. This chain's CDR3 is CSARTSGSLSNTGELFF. For the CDR3, the DNA is TGCAGTGCTAGGACTAGCGGGAGCCTCTCGAACACCGGGGAGCTGTTTTTT. The chain joins TRBV20-1 to TRBJ2-2, with 12 bases aligning to TRBD2. The CDR3 covers 17 residues. Per germline, CDR1 DFQATT and CDR2 SNEGSKA (reference sequence). V dropped 3 bases and J dropped 0; count of bases not matched to a gene: 5.

The table lists this clonotype with many counts. The genes are TRBV30 and TRBJ1-5; D unresolved. The V and J ends lost 4 bases and 1 base respectively, with 14 bases between them. Germline V gives CDR1 GTSNPN, CDR2 SVGIG (reference sequence). CDR3 length: 15 residues. The chain's CDR3 is CAWTSGGQSNQPQHF. The CDR3 region has the DNA TGTGCCTGGACCTCAGGCGGTCAGAGCAATCAGCCCCAGCATTTT.

The chain joins TRBV7-8 to TRBJ2-7; D possibly corresponds to TRBD1 (6 bases). CDR1 and CDR2 from the germline V gene are SGHVS and FQNEAQ. V lost 1 base to trimming and J lost 6 bases, with 10 bases between them. The CDR3 has 13 residues. The CDR3 DNA sequence: TGTGCCAGCAGCTTAGATGCAGGGGCCGAGCAGTACTTC. It specifies CASSLDAGAEQYF.

The chain employs TRBV9 and TRBJ2-6; possibly TRBD1 for D (5 bases). The V gene's germline CDR1 is SGDLS and CDR2 YYNGEE. This CDR3 spans 14 amino acids. Trimming removed 0 bases from V and 8 bases from J, with 9 bases in between. The CDR3: CASSVGQGPNVLTF. CDR3 bases: TGTGCCAGCAGCGTAGGCCAGGGCCCCAACGTCCTGACTTTC.

The chain carries TRBV5-1 and TRBJ2-7; 9 bases map to TRBD2. V trimming: 1 base; J trimming: 4 bases; junction bases outside the gene matches: 6. The CDR3 is 15 residues long. The germline CDR1 and CDR2 sequences are SGHRS and YFSETQ. CDR3 in DNA: TGCGCCAGCAGCTTGTGGAGTAGCGGGAGTTACGAGCAGTACTTC. Its translation is CASSLWSSGSYEQYF.

At least ten counts were recorded for this clonotype. The rearrangement joins TRBV29-1 to TRBJ1-5; D is ambiguous. V was shortened by 7 bases and J by 3 bases, with 16 bases between the two germline ends. The CDR3 has 14 residues. The germline CDR1 and CDR2 sequences are SQVTM and ANQGSEA. For the CDR3, the DNA is TGCAGCGCCAGACTGGGGTGGAACAATCAGCCCCAGCATTTT. It codes for CSARLGWNNQPQHF.

This clonotype was counted a few times. This chain joins TRBV5-1 and TRBJ1-3; TRBD1 matches 7 bases. J was trimmed by 0 bases and V by 4 bases; bases with no gene match: 7. The CDR3 is 16 residues long. The germline CDR1 and CDR2 sequences are SGHRS and YFSETQ. The CDR3 coding sequence is TGCGCCAGCAGCAAAGGACAGGACCTCTCTGGAAACACCATATATTTT. Its protein is CASSKGQDLSGNTIYF.